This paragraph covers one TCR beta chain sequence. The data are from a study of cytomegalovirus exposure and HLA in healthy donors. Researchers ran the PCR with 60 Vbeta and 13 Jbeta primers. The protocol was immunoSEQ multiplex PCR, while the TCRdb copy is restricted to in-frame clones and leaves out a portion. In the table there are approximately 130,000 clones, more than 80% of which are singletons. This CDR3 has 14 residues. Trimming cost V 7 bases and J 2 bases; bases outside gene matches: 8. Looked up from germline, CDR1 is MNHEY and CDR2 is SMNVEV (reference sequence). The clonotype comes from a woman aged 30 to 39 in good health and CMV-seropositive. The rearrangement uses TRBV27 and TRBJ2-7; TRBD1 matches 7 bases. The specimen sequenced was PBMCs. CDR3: CASIMLGQPYEQYF. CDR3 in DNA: TGTGCCAGCATAATGTTGGGACAGCCCTACGAGCAGTACTTC.